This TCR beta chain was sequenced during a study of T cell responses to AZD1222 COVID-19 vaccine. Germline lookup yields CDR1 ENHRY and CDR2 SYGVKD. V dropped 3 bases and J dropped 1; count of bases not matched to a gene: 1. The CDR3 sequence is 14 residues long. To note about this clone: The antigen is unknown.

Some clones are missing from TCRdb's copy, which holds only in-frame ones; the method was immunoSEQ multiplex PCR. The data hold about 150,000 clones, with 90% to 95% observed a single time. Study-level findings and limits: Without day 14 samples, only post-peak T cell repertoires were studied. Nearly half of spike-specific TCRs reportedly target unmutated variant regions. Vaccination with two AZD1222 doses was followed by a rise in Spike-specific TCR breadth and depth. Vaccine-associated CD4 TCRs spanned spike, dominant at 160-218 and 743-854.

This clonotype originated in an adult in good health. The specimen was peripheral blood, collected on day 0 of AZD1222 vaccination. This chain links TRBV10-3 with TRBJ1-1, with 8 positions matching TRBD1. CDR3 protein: CAISDDRGNTEAFF. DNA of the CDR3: TGTGCCATCAGTGATGACAGGGGGAACACTGAAGCTTTCTTT.